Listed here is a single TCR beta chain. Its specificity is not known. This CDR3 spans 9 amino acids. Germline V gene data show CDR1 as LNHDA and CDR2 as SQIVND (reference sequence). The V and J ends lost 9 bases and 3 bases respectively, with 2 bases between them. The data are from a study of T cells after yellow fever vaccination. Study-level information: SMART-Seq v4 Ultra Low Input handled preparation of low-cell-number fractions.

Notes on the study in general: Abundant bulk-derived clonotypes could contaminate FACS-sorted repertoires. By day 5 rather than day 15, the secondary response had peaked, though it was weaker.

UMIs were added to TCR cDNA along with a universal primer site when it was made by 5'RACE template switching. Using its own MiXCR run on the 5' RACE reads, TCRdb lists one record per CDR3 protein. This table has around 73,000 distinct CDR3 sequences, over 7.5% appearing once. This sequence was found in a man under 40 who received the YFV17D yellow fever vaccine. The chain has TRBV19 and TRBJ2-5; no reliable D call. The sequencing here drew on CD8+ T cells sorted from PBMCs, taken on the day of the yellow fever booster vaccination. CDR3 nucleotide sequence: TGTGCCAGGGAAGAGACCCAGTACTTC. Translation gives CAREETQYF.